This T cell receptor (beta chain) was recovered during a study of identical twins. This clonotype has a handful of counts. TCRdb passed the 5' RACE reads through MiXCR, listing each CDR3 protein once. The data contain around 370,000 distinct CDR3 sequences, roughly 9% of them singletons. This CDR3 is built from 14 residues. V was pared by 1 base and J by 2 bases, with 8 bases between. CDR1 MGHRA and CDR2 YSYEKL come from the germline V gene. V gene TRBV4-1 combines with J gene TRBJ1-2; D is unresolved. The receptor was derived from a woman between 50 and 59 years old in good health. The sequenced sample was naive T cells sorted from blood. Here the CDR3 DNA reads TGCGCCAGCAGCCAAGCGTGGAGGAACTATGGCTACACCTTC. Its protein is CASSQAWRNYGYTF.